This T cell receptor (beta chain) stems from a study of blood T cell repertoires in COVID-19. Looking at the study overall: The study drew acute and convalescent COVID-19 samples from the United States, Italy and Spain. T cells, B-cell-depleted T cells, or PBMCs supplied cDNA or gDNA.

Original data processing: Quantification of nucleated cells was approximated via reference gene primer amplification. Some clones are missing from TCRdb's copy, which holds only in-frame ones; the method was immunoSEQ multiplex PCR. That table furnishes V, J and clone size, whereas the DNA furnished D and trimming. The sample contains fewer than 250,000 clones, about 83% of which appear only once. CDR3 size: 15 residues. The sequence was obtained from a woman in her 50s with acute or convalescent COVID-19. Sequencing was done on a sample of peripheral blood. V and J are TRBV21-1 and TRBJ2-3; no DNA check was done on the table's D call, TRBD1. TRBV21-1 is a pseudogene segment. This CDR3 is CASGLGAGGTDTQYF. The CDR3 DNA is TGTGCCAGCGGCCTGGGTGCAGGGGGAACAGATACGCAGTATTTT.